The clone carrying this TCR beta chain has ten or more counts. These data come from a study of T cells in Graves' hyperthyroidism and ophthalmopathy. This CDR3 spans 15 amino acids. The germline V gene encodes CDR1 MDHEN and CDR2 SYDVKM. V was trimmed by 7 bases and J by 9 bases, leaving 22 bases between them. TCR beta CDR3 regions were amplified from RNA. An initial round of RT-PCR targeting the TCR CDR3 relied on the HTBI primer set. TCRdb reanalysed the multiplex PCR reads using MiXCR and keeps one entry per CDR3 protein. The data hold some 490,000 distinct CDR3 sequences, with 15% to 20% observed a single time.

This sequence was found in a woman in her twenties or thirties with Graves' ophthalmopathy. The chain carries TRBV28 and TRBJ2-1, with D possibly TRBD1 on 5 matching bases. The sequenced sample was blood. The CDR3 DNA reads TGTGCCAGCAACCACCTTCAGGGAAAACCTAGTGAGCAGTTCTTC. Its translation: CASNHLQGKPSEQFF.